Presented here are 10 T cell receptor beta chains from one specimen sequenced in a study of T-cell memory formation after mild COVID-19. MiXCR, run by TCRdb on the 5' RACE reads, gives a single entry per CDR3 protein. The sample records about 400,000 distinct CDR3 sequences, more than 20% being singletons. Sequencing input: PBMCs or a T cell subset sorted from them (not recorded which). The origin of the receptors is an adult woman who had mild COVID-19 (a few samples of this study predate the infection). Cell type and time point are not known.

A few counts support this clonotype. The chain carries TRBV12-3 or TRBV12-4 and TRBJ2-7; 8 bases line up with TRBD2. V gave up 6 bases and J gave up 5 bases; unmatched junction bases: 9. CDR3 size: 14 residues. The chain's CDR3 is CASSIRAGVDEQYF. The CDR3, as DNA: TGTGCCAGCAGCATAAGAGCGGGAGTAGACGAGCAGTACTTC.

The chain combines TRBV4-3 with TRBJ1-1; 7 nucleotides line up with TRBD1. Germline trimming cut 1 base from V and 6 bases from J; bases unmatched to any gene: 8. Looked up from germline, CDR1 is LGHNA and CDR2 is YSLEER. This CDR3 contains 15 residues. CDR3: CASSQVGLGGAEAFF. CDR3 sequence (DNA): TGCGCCAGCAGCCAAGTTGGGTTAGGGGGCGCTGAAGCTTTCTTT.

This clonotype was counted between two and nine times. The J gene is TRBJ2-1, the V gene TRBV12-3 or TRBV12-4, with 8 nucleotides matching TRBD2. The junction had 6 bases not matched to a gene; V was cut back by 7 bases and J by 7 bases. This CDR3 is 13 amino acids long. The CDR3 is CASTQREINEQFF. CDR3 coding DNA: TGTGCCAGCACCCAGCGGGAGATAAATGAGCAGTTCTTC.

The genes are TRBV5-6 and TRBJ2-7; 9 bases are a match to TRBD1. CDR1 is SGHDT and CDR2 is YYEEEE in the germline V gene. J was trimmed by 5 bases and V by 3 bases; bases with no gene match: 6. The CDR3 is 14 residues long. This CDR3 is CASSSRDRAHEQYF. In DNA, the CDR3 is TGTGCCAGCAGCTCCCGGGACAGGGCCCACGAGCAGTACTTC.

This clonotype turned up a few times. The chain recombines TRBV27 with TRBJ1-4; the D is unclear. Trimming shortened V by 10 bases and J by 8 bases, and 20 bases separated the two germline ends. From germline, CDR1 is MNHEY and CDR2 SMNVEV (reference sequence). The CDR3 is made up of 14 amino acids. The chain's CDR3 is CATAGVGSGEKLFF. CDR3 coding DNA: TGTGCCACCGCCGGAGTGGGCTCGGGCGAAAAACTGTTTTTT.

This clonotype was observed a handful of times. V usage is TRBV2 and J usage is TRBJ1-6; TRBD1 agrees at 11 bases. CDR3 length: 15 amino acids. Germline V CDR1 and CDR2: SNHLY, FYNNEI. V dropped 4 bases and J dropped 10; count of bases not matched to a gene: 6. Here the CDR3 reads CASSGGQGALSPLHF. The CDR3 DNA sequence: TGTGCCAGCAGTGGCGGACAGGGGGCTCTCTCACCCCTCCACTTT.

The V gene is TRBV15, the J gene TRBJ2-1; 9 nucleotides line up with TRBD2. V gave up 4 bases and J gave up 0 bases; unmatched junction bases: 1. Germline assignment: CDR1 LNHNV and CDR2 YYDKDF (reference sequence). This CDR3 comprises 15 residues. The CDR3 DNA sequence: TGTGCCACCAGCATTAGCGGGGGCTCCTACAATGAGCAGTTCTTC. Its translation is CATSISGGSYNEQFF.

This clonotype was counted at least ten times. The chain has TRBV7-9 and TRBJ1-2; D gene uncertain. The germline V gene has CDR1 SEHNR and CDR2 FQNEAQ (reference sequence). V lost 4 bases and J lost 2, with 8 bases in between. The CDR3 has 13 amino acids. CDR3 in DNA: TGTGCCAGCAGCTCCGGGAGGAACTATGGCTACACCTTC. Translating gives CASSSGRNYGYTF.

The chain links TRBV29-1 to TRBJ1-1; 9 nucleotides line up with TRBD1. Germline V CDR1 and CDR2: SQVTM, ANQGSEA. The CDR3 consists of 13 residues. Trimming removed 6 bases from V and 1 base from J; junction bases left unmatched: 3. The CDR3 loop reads CSVGQGPNTEAFF. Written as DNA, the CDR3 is TGCAGCGTCGGACAGGGGCCGAACACTGAAGCTTTCTTT.

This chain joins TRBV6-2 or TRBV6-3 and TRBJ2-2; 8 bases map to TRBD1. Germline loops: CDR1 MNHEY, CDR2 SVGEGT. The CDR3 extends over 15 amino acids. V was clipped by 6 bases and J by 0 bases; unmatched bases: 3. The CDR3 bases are TGTGCCAGCAGAATGACAGGGGCGAACACCGGGGAGCTGTTTTTT. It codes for CASRMTGANTGELFF.